Listed below are T cell receptor beta chains from one sample, sequenced in a study of T cell repertoires in cytomegalovirus infection. MiXCR, run by TCRdb on the reads, gives a single entry per CDR3 protein. The sample lists 150,000 to 200,000 distinct CDR3 sequences, about 21% occurring once. Sequencing was carried out using PBMCs. These TCRs come from a human donor in good health (CMV status not recorded). Some clones in this sample may be carry-over from other donors' samples. The CDR3 runs from the conserved cysteine through the conserved F or W. The D gene is left open where the match is weak. Clone size is given for some rows only: seen once, a few or many times, or a class if the clone is expanded.

clone_size,d_call,v_call,j_call,cdr3_aa,cdr3_nt
few,TRBD1,TRBV6-1,TRBJ2-1,CASSEWTGGPNEQFF,TGTGCCAGCAGTGAATGGACAGGGGGGCCGAATGAGCAGTTCTTC
many,TRBD2,TRBV7-2,TRBJ2-2,CASSLYSGLAGSSGELFF,TGTGCCAGCAGCTTATACTCCGGACTAGCGGGATCCTCCGGGGAGCTGTTTTTT
few,.,TRBV5-5,TRBJ2-1,CASSFILASLSSYNEQFF,TGTGCCAGCAGCTTCATACTAGCTTCCCTGAGCTCCTACAATGAGCAGTTCTTC
.,TRBD1,TRBV30,TRBJ2-1,CAWRRDRVRGNEQFF,TGTGCCTGGAGGAGAGACAGGGTACGGGGCAATGAGCAGTTCTTC
.,.,TRBV20-1,TRBJ1-4,CSARSLAGAEKLFF,TGCAGTGCTAGGAGTCTGGCAGGGGCTGAAAAACTGTTTTTT
.,.,TRBV30,TRBJ1-1,CAWIGAVNTEAFF,TGTGCCTGGATTGGGGCGGTGAACACTGAAGCTTTCTTT
.,.,TRBV28,TRBJ2-7,CASRGYGVTYEQYF,TGTGCCAGCAGGGGGTACGGAGTCACCTACGAGCAGTACTTC
many,TRBD1,TRBV7-8,TRBJ2-1,CASSFLRQGAINEQFF,TGTGCCAGCAGCTTTCTTCGACAGGGGGCAATAAATGAGCAGTTCTTC
.,.,TRBV7-6,TRBJ2-1,CASSLDGSVNEQFF,TGTGCCAGCAGCTTAGACGGGTCGGTCAATGAGCAGTTCTTC
few,TRBD2,TRBV20-1,TRBJ2-1,CSARTGTSGYNEQFF,TGCAGTGCTAGAACCGGGACTAGCGGATACAATGAGCAGTTCTTC
few,.,TRBV20-1,TRBJ2-5,CSAKGAGPQTQYF,TGCAGTGCAAAGGGGGCGGGGCCGCAGACCCAGTACTTC
few,.,TRBV25-1,TRBJ2-2,CASRGRGTGELFF,TGTGCCAGCAGGGGGCGAGGCACCGGGGAGCTGTTTTTT
many,.,TRBV7-2,TRBJ2-7,CASSPEGRGPPEQYF,TGTGCCAGCAGCCCCGAGGGGCGCGGGCCCCCGGAGCAGTACTTC
.,TRBD1,TRBV29-1,TRBJ2-1,CSVVRTGTAYNEQFF,TGCAGCGTTGTTCGGACAGGGACTGCCTACAATGAGCAGTTCTTC
many,.,TRBV7-2,TRBJ2-3,CASRPFSTDTQYF,TGTGCCAGCAGACCGTTTAGCACAGATACGCAGTATTTT
few,TRBD1,TRBV12-3/TRBV12-4,TRBJ2-7,CASSRDRYYEQYF,TGTGCCAGCAGCCGGGACAGGTACTACGAGCAGTACTTC
.,TRBD1,TRBV6-5,TRBJ1-1,CASSPRTGGARTEAFF,TGTGCCAGCAGTCCCAGGACAGGGGGCGCGAGGACTGAAGCTTTCTTT
few,.,TRBV12-3/TRBV12-4,TRBJ1-2,CASSLKPSYGYTF,TGTGCCAGCAGTTTGAAGCCGAGCTATGGCTACACCTTC
few,.,TRBV6-2/TRBV6-3,TRBJ1-1,CASNGGFSEAFF,TGTGCCAGCAATGGGGGTTTCTCTGAAGCTTTCTTT
many,TRBD1,TRBV7-2,TRBJ1-5,CASSLGGTDSSQPQHF,TGTGCCAGCAGCTTAGGAGGGACAGATAGTAGTCAGCCCCAGCATTTT
many,TRBD1,TRBV27,TRBJ2-7,CASSLSQGAWNYEQYF,TGTGCCAGCAGTTTATCGCAGGGGGCTTGGAACTACGAGCAGTACTTC
many,.,TRBV7-2,TRBJ1-1,CASSPLLSMNTEAFF,TGTGCCAGCAGCCCGCTTCTTTCCATGAACACTGAAGCTTTCTTT
.,.,TRBV7-9,TRBJ2-2,CASSLGLGTTGELFF,TGTGCCAGCAGCTTAGGCTTGGGGACCACCGGGGAGCTGTTTTTT
.,TRBD2,TRBV14,TRBJ2-1,CASSQDQGLAGVGKQFF,TGTGCCAGCAGCCAAGATCAAGGACTAGCGGGAGTTGGTAAGCAGTTCTTC
.,.,TRBV27,TRBJ2-1,CASSSPGPSNEQFF,TGTGCCAGCAGTTCACCGGGACCCAGCAATGAGCAGTTCTTC
many,TRBD1,TRBV7-2,TRBJ2-1,CASSSDRATYNEQFF,TGTGCCAGCAGCTCGGACAGGGCGACCTACAATGAGCAGTTCTTC
many,TRBD2,TRBV7-3,TRBJ2-1,CASSLNPSGGLSSYNEQFF,TGTGCCAGCAGCTTAAACCCTAGCGGGGGCCTAAGCTCCTACAATGAGCAGTTCTTC
many,TRBD1,TRBV7-2,TRBJ1-2,CASSRTGTGAHYGYTF,TGTGCCAGCAGCCGCACCGGGACAGGTGCCCACTATGGCTACACCTTC
many,.,TRBV24-1,TRBJ2-2,CATSDLQGNAGELFF,TGTGCCACCAGTGATTTGCAAGGCAATGCCGGGGAGCTGTTTTTT
many,TRBD1,TRBV19,TRBJ1-2,CASSRDRVNYGYTF,TGTGCCAGTAGCCGGGACAGGGTAAACTATGGCTACACCTTC
.,TRBD1,TRBV5-1,TRBJ2-1,CASSLGQGYEQFF,TGCGCCAGCAGCTTAGGACAGGGCTATGAGCAGTTCTTC
few,.,TRBV7-9,TRBJ2-1,CASTPRGLVYNEQFF,TGTGCCAGCACCCCCAGAGGGCTAGTTTACAATGAGCAGTTCTTC
many,TRBD1,TRBV12-3/TRBV12-4,TRBJ1-1,CASSRTGNTEAFF,TGTGCCAGCAGCCGGACAGGGAACACTGAAGCTTTCTTT
many,.,TRBV24-1,TRBJ2-2,CATSDFSRDTGELFF,TGTGCCACCAGTGATTTCAGCAGGGACACCGGGGAGCTGTTTTTT
.,.,TRBV5-1,TRBJ1-4,CASSSTWDEKLFF,TGCGCCAGCAGCTCCACATGGGATGAAAAACTGTTTTTT
many,.,TRBV7-3,TRBJ2-7,CASSLTLAQGYEQYF,TGTGCCAGCAGCTTAACGTTAGCACAGGGCTACGAGCAGTACTTC
many,.,TRBV7-2,TRBJ1-3,CASTSTGGNTIYF,TGTGCCAGCACCTCGACAGGCGGAAACACCATATATTTT
.,.,TRBV14,TRBJ1-2,CASSQDRGVRVTRDTF,TGTGCCAGCAGCCAAGATCGCGGTGTCAGGGTGACTCGGGACACCTTC
.,TRBD1,TRBV19,TRBJ1-5,CASNDDRGGNQPQHF,TGTGCCAGTAACGACGACAGGGGAGGCAATCAGCCCCAGCATTTT
.,TRBD1,TRBV28,TRBJ2-7,CASAGTGSYEQYF,TGTGCCAGCGCCGGGACAGGGTCCTACGAGCAGTACTTC
.,.,TRBV23-1,TRBJ2-1,CASSRGSNEQFF,TGCGCCAGCAGTCGAGGGTCCAATGAGCAGTTCTTC
few,TRBD2,TRBV19,TRBJ2-1,CASRGLAGVGSYNEQFF,TGTGCCAGTAGGGGACTAGCGGGAGTAGGGTCCTACAATGAGCAGTTCTTC